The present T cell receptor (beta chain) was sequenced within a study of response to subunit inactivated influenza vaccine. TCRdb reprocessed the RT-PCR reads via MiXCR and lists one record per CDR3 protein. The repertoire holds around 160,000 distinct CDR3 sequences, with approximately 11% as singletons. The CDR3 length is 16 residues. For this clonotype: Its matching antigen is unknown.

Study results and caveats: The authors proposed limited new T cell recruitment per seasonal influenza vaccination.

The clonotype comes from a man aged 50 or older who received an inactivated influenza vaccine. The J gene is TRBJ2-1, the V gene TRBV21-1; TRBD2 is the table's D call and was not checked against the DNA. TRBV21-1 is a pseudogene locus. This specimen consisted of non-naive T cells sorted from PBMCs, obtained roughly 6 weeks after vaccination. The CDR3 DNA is TGTGCCAGCAGTCGCAAGGGACTCATCTCCTACAATGAGCAGTTCTTC. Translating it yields CASSRKGLISYNEQFF.